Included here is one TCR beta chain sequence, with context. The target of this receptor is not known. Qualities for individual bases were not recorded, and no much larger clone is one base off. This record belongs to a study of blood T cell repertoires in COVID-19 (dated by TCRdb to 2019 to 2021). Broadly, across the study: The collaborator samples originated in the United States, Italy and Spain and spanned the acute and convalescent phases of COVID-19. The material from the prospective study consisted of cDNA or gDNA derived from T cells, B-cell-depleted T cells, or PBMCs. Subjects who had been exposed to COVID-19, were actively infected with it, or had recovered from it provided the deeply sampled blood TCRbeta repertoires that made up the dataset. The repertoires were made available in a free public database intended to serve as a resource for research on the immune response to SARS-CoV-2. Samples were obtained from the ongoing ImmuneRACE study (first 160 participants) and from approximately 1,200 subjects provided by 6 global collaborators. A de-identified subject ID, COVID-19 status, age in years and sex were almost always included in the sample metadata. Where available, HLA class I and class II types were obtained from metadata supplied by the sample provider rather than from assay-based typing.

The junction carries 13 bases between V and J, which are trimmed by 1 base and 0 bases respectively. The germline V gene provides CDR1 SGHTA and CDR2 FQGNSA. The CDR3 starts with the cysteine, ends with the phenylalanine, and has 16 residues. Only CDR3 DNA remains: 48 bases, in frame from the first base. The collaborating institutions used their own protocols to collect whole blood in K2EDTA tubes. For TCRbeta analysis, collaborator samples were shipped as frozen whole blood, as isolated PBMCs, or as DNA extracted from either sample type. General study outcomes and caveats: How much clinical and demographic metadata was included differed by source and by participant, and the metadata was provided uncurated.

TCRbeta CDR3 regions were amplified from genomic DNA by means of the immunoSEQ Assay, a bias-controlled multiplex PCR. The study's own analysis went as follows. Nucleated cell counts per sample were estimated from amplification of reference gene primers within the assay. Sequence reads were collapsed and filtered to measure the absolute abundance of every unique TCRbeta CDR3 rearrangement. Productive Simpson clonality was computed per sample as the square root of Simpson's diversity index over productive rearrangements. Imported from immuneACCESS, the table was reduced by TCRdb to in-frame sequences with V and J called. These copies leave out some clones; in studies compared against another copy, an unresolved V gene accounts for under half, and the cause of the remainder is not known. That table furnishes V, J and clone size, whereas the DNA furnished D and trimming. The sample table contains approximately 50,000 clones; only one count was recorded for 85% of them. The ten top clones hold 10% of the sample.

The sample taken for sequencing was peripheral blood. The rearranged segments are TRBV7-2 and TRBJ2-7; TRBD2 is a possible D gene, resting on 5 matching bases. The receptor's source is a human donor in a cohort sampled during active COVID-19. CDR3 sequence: CASSLGLRGSSYEQYF. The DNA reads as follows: TGTGCCAGCAGCTTAGGGTTGAGAGGGAGCTCCTACGAGCAGTACTTC. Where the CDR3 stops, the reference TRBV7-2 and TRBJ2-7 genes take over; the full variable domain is GAGVSQSPSNKVTEKGKDVELRCDPISGHTALYWYRQSLGQGLEFLIYFQGNSAPDKSGLPSDRFSAERTGGSVSTLTIQRTQQEDSAVYLCASSLGLRGSSYEQYFGPGTRLTVT.